A selection of T cell receptor beta chains follows, all from one sample in a study of cytomegalovirus exposure and HLA in healthy donors. The data were produced by immunoSEQ multiplex PCR, yet TCRdb's version contains in-frame clones alone and is incomplete. The table has roughly 49,000 clones, around 73% seen once. Sequenced material: PBMCs. The origin of the receptors is a woman in her thirties or forties in good health and CMV-seropositive. Each CDR3 is given with its conserved first and last residue. The order of the fields is CDR3 length, V gene, J gene, D gene, CDR3 protein. A D gene is named only where the DNA matches it firmly.

length: 16
V: TRBV6-5
J: TRBJ2-7
D: TRBD2
CDR3: CASSYRLAGGSYEQYF

length: 17
V: TRBV30
J: TRBJ2-6
D: TRBD1
CDR3: CAWSVRTGGSGANVLTF

length: 15
V: TRBV6-5
J: TRBJ1-5
D: -
CDR3: CASMSRGDKSRPQHF

length: 14
V: TRBV7-2
J: TRBJ2-7
D: -
CDR3: CASTKRAGAGEQYF

length: 14
V: TRBV9
J: TRBJ1-1
D: -
CDR3: CASRSGGQNTEAFF

length: 14
V: TRBV27
J: TRBJ2-3
D: TRBD1
CDR3: CATKGDRVTDTQYF

length: 14
V: TRBV2
J: TRBJ1-1
D: TRBD1
CDR3: CASRTDRGLSEAFF

length: 13
V: TRBV7-9
J: TRBJ1-1
D: -
CDR3: CASSLSKNTEAFF

length: 15
V: TRBV7-2
J: TRBJ2-2
D: -
CDR3: CASSRDPAGTGELFF

length: 14
V: TRBV27
J: TRBJ2-3
D: TRBD1
CDR3: CARNDRGETDTQYF

length: 14
V: TRBV19
J: TRBJ1-2
D: TRBD1
CDR3: CASSLNRGDYGYTF

length: 13
V: TRBV27
J: TRBJ1-5
D: -
CDR3: CASSQGWYQPQHF

length: 13
V: TRBV10-3
J: TRBJ1-1
D: -
CDR3: CAISQGRDTEAFF

length: 15
V: TRBV7-2
J: TRBJ2-3
D: TRBD2
CDR3: CASTSGGLITDTQYF

length: 13
V: TRBV6-5
J: TRBJ2-5
D: -
CDR3: CASSYGLLETQYF

length: 14
V: TRBV12-5
J: TRBJ2-1
D: TRBD2
CDR3: CASGSSGGPHEQFF

length: 11
V: TRBV6-1
J: TRBJ1-1
D: -
CDR3: CASSAGTEAFF

length: 13
V: TRBV30
J: TRBJ2-1
D: -
CDR3: CAWNKAGYNEQFF

length: 14
V: TRBV29-1
J: TRBJ1-1
D: TRBD1
CDR3: CSVDQAGGNTEAFF

length: 14
V: TRBV19
J: TRBJ1-1
D: -
CDR3: CASSIGRVNTEAFF

length: 14
V: TRBV18
J: TRBJ2-3
D: -
CDR3: CASSPRLSTDTQYF

length: 16
V: TRBV4-3
J: TRBJ2-2
D: -
CDR3: CASSQPQGTHPGELFF